One sample yielded the 7 T cell receptor beta chains listed below, sequenced in a study of somatic mutations in cytotoxic T cells in rheumatoid arthritis. This table comes from immunoSEQ multiplex PCR, and its TCRdb copy is limited to in-frame clones, with some not included. The sample includes about 20,000 clones, over 75% seen only once; the top ten take roughly 10%. The sequencing input was CD8+ T cells sorted from blood. All receptors derive from an adult with rheumatoid arthritis.

The rearrangement joins TRBV6-5 to TRBJ2-7; TRBD1 matches at 9 bases. In germline, CDR1 is MNHEY, CDR2 SVGAGI. This CDR3 has 15 amino acids. J was trimmed by 1 base and V by 5 bases; bases with no gene match: 6. The CDR3, as DNA: TGTGCCAGCAGTCACCGGGACAGGGCGTCCTACGAGCAGTACTTC. As protein: CASSHRDRASYEQYF.

This chain uses TRBV7-8 with TRBJ2-7, with TRBD2 matching over 8 bases. CDR1 is SGHVS and CDR2 is FQNEAQ in the germline V gene. Trimming at V came to 5 bases and at J to 6 bases, leaving 9 bases not matched to a gene. This CDR3 region has 14 residues. CDR3 nucleotides: TGTGCCAGCAGCCACCCCTCGGGGGGGGTCGAGCAGTACTTC. It codes for CASSHPSGGVEQYF.

The CDR3 region is CASSFTLEVNEQFF. The CDR3 DNA sequence: TGTGCCAGCAGCTTTACTCTGGAGGTCAATGAGCAGTTCTTC. J is TRBJ2-1 and V is TRBV7-8; D perhaps matches TRBD2 (5 bases). The germline V and J ends were trimmed by 3 bases and 6 bases, with 12 bases remaining between them. Germline values: CDR1 SGHVS, CDR2 FQNEAQ. This CDR3 has 14 residues.

The chain joins TRBV11-2 to TRBJ2-1; D unclear. V was clipped by 2 bases and J by 6 bases, with 8 bases between them. CDR3 length: 13 residues. Germline V gene data show CDR1 as SGHAT and CDR2 as FQNNGV. Written as DNA, the CDR3 is TGTGCCAGCAGCTTATCCAGAAGCAATGAGCAGTTCTTC. Amino acid sequence: CASSLSRSNEQFF.

The gene calls are TRBV7-9 and TRBJ1-4, with TRBD1 identical over 7 bases. The length of the CDR3 is 15 residues. Germline CDR1 is SEHNR and CDR2 is FQNEAQ (reference sequence). Trimming removed 4 bases from V and 6 bases from J; junction bases left unmatched: 8. CDR3 sequence: CASSYQSTGDEKLFF. The CDR3 coding sequence is TGTGCCAGCAGCTATCAATCTACAGGGGATGAAAAACTGTTTTTT.

The chain joins TRBV10-3 to TRBJ2-7; D unresolved. This CDR3 contains 11 residues. CDR1 is ENHRY and CDR2 is SYGVKD in the germline V gene. The V end was cut by 4 bases, the J end by 2 bases, with 3 bases between. As DNA, the CDR3 is TGTGCCATCAGTGCTGCCTACGAGCAGTACTTC. Protein sequence: CAISAAYEQYF.

The genes are TRBV14 and TRBJ2-1, with TRBD2 matching 10 bases. Germline V CDR1 and CDR2: SGHDN, FVKESK. Unmatched junction bases numbered 15, after V lost 0 bases and J lost 10 bases. The length of the CDR3 is 18 residues. The CDR3, as DNA: TGTGCCAGCAGCCAAGATCCGCATCCTAGCGGGAGTCTGGGCGAGCAGTTCTTC. Translated: CASSQDPHPSGSLGEQFF.